This entry features one T cell receptor beta chain sequence. Its matching antigen is unknown. Germline V gene lookup returns CDR1 SNHLY and CDR2 FYNNEI. Unmatched junction bases numbered 4, after V lost 5 bases and J lost 1 base. This CDR3 has 15 residues. This sample is part of a study of cytomegalovirus exposure and HLA in healthy donors. Overall study context: Some 85 million unique TCRs, all from HLA-typed donors, were included in an early release of the data.

PCR employed 60 Vbeta and 13 Jbeta primers. Sequenced by immunoSEQ multiplex PCR; TCRdb stores in-frame clones only, minus some. The sample holds under 110,000 clones, 60% to 85% seen once. The study, taken as a whole, reports: Cytomegalovirus-associated TCR beta chains were listed, numbering 150 to 200. Later analysis found that TCR beta chains associated with HLA were more clonally expanded than other, equally common chains. Analyzed later, most CMV-associated TCR beta chains appeared HLA-restricted.

Specimen: PBMCs. The sequence was collected from a male donor in good health and CMV-seropositive. This rearrangement joins TRBV2 to TRBJ2-7; the match to TRBD2 covers 11 bases. The DNA for the CDR3 is TGTGCCAGCAGTTCCGGGACTAGCGGATCCTACGAGCAGTACTTC. Protein: CASSSGTSGSYEQYF.